A selection of T cell receptor beta chains follows, all from one sample in a study of blood T cells in healthy people across ages. TCRdb redid the calling of the 5' RACE reads with MiXCR, one entry per CDR3 protein. Of 1.6 million or so distinct CDR3 sequences listed, about 35% are singletons. Sequenced material: blood. Receptors were obtained from a woman aged 30 to 39 in good health. The CDR3 runs from the conserved cysteine through the conserved F or W. Fields, in order: D gene, clone size, J gene, V gene, CDR3 protein, CDR3 DNA. D genes are given only for firm matches. A clone size is listed for some rows: how often the clone was seen (once, few, many), or a class if it is expanded.

d_gene: NA
abundance: NA
j_gene: TRBJ2-3
v_gene: TRBV7-3
CDR3aa: CASSLNGVSDTQYF
CDR3nt: TGTGCCAGCAGCTTAAATGGGGTTTCAGATACGCAGTATTTT

d_gene: TRBD2
abundance: NA
j_gene: TRBJ2-3
v_gene: TRBV6-5
CDR3aa: CASSYGRGGLGLADTQYF
CDR3nt: TGTGCCAGCAGTTACGGTCGGGGGGGCCTAGGTTTGGCAGATACGCAGTATTTT

d_gene: TRBD2
abundance: many
j_gene: TRBJ2-5
v_gene: TRBV4-1
CDR3aa: CASSQTGGTLGETQYF
CDR3nt: TGCGCCAGCAGCCAGACGGGGGGTACGCTGGGGGAGACCCAGTACTTC

d_gene: NA
abundance: few
j_gene: TRBJ2-3
v_gene: TRBV3-1
CDR3aa: CASSRPLGPRDTQYF
CDR3nt: TGTGCCAGCAGCAGACCCTTAGGGCCCCGGGATACGCAGTATTTT

d_gene: TRBD1
abundance: NA
j_gene: TRBJ2-3
v_gene: TRBV6-1
CDR3aa: CASSDLKVGQFTDTQYF
CDR3nt: TGTGCCAGCAGCGACCTAAAGGTGGGACAGTTCACAGATACGCAGTATTTT

d_gene: NA
abundance: few
j_gene: TRBJ2-7
v_gene: TRBV20-1
CDR3aa: CSARDPVSGEQYF
CDR3nt: TGCAGTGCTAGAGATCCGGTTAGTGGCGAGCAGTACTTC

d_gene: TRBD2
abundance: NA
j_gene: TRBJ2-3
v_gene: TRBV9
CDR3aa: CASSLTSGGAITDTQYF
CDR3nt: TGTGCCAGCAGCCTTACTAGCGGGGGGGCTATTACAGATACGCAGTATTTT

d_gene: TRBD2
abundance: few
j_gene: TRBJ2-1
v_gene: TRBV7-3
CDR3aa: CASSLISTSRDNEQFF
CDR3nt: TGTGCCAGCAGCTTAATTTCGACTAGCAGGGACAATGAGCAGTTCTTC

d_gene: NA
abundance: once
j_gene: TRBJ2-1
v_gene: TRBV27
CDR3aa: CASRLGLPSGEQFF
CDR3nt: TGTGCCAGCAGGCTGGGACTCCCCTCTGGTGAGCAGTTCTTC

d_gene: NA
abundance: NA
j_gene: TRBJ2-1
v_gene: TRBV7-9
CDR3aa: CASSRRPGVSGNEQFF
CDR3nt: TGTGCCAGCAGCCGCCGTCCGGGGGTTTCTGGGAATGAGCAGTTCTTC

d_gene: TRBD1
abundance: NA
j_gene: TRBJ2-7
v_gene: TRBV20-1
CDR3aa: CSAASTGTGSYEQYF
CDR3nt: TGCAGTGCTGCTTCAACCGGGACAGGGTCCTACGAGCAGTACTTC

d_gene: NA
abundance: NA
j_gene: TRBJ1-1
v_gene: TRBV7-9
CDR3aa: CASSKAKNTEAFF
CDR3nt: TGTGCCAGCAGCAAAGCAAAGAACACTGAAGCTTTCTTT

d_gene: NA
abundance: NA
j_gene: TRBJ2-5
v_gene: TRBV27
CDR3aa: CASRARGVQETQYF
CDR3nt: TGTGCCAGCAGGGCGAGGGGGGTCCAAGAGACCCAGTACTTC

d_gene: TRBD2
abundance: few
j_gene: TRBJ2-3
v_gene: TRBV15
CDR3aa: CATSRTNSGKKSSTDTQYF
CDR3nt: TGTGCCACCAGCAGGACAAATAGCGGGAAAAAATCTAGCACAGATACGCAGTATTTT

d_gene: NA
abundance: NA
j_gene: TRBJ2-7
v_gene: TRBV27
CDR3aa: CASRRVEGGAYEQYF
CDR3nt: TGTGCCAGCAGACGGGTTGAGGGGGGTGCCTACGAGCAGTACTTC

d_gene: NA
abundance: NA
j_gene: TRBJ1-2
v_gene: TRBV9
CDR3aa: CASSVDSNCGYTF
CDR3nt: TGTGCCAGCAGCGTAGATTCAAACTGTGGCTACACCTTC

d_gene: NA
abundance: NA
j_gene: TRBJ2-3
v_gene: TRBV4-2
CDR3aa: CASSQNRLTGMGFTDTQYF
CDR3nt: TGTGCCAGCAGCCAAAATCGGTTAACAGGGATGGGATTCACAGATACGCAGTATTTT

d_gene: NA
abundance: many
j_gene: TRBJ1-1
v_gene: TRBV6-6
CDR3aa: CASSTRGAGTEAFF
CDR3nt: TGTGCCAGCAGCACACGTGGGGCCGGCACTGAAGCTTTCTTT

d_gene: NA
abundance: NA
j_gene: TRBJ1-2
v_gene: TRBV30
CDR3aa: CAWSVPRVRDYGYTF
CDR3nt: TGTGCCTGGAGTGTACCCAGGGTCCGGGACTATGGCTACACCTTC

d_gene: NA
abundance: NA
j_gene: TRBJ2-5
v_gene: TRBV9
CDR3aa: CASSVMGGEVGETQYF
CDR3nt: TGTGCCAGCAGCGTAATGGGGGGCGAAGTAGGAGAGACCCAGTACTTC

d_gene: NA
abundance: NA
j_gene: TRBJ2-1
v_gene: TRBV24-1
CDR3aa: CATSDRRMSSEQFF
CDR3nt: TGTGCCACCAGTGACCGAAGGATGAGCAGTGAGCAGTTCTTC

d_gene: TRBD1
abundance: few
j_gene: TRBJ1-4
v_gene: TRBV4-2
CDR3aa: CASSPRQGGDEKLFF
CDR3nt: TGTGCCAGCAGCCCGCGACAGGGAGGGGATGAAAAACTGTTTTTT

d_gene: NA
abundance: NA
j_gene: TRBJ2-3
v_gene: TRBV20-1
CDR3aa: CSAFQTAGTDTQYF
CDR3nt: TGCAGTGCTTTCCAAACGGCGGGCACCGATACGCAGTATTTT

d_gene: NA
abundance: NA
j_gene: TRBJ2-7
v_gene: TRBV5-1
CDR3aa: CASTLGVVRGDEQYF
CDR3nt: TGCGCCAGCACCCTTGGGGTCGTGAGGGGGGACGAGCAGTACTTC

d_gene: TRBD2
abundance: NA
j_gene: TRBJ2-7
v_gene: TRBV11-1
CDR3aa: CASSSIYGLGTSGHLGAYEQYF
CDR3nt: TGTGCCAGCAGCTCCATTTACGGTCTCGGGACTAGCGGACATCTGGGGGCCTACGAGCAGTACTTC

d_gene: NA
abundance: many
j_gene: TRBJ1-4
v_gene: TRBV20-1
CDR3aa: CSAGESAGENEKLFF
CDR3nt: TGCAGTGCTGGCGAGTCGGCAGGGGAAAATGAAAAACTGTTTTTT

d_gene: NA
abundance: NA
j_gene: TRBJ2-5
v_gene: TRBV5-1
CDR3aa: CASSHELGAQETQYF
CDR3nt: TGCGCCAGCAGCCACGAGCTGGGGGCACAAGAGACCCAGTACTTC

d_gene: NA
abundance: many
j_gene: TRBJ2-1
v_gene: TRBV4-1
CDR3aa: CASSQVGSSYNEQFF
CDR3nt: TGCGCCAGCAGCCAAGTCGGAAGCTCCTACAATGAGCAGTTCTTC

d_gene: NA
abundance: few
j_gene: TRBJ2-7
v_gene: TRBV12-3/TRBV12-4
CDR3aa: CASSLGLLQGHEQYF
CDR3nt: TGTGCCAGCAGTTTGGGTCTCCTCCAAGGCCACGAGCAGTACTTC

d_gene: TRBD1
abundance: few
j_gene: TRBJ2-1
v_gene: TRBV5-1
CDR3aa: CASSLGQANILYNNEQFF
CDR3nt: TGCGCCAGCAGCCTAGGACAGGCTAACATACTGTACAACAATGAGCAGTTCTTC

d_gene: NA
abundance: NA
j_gene: TRBJ1-2
v_gene: TRBV6-1
CDR3aa: CASGLRAGGTF
CDR3nt: TGTGCCAGCGGCTTACGAGCCGGGGGCACCTTC

d_gene: TRBD1
abundance: NA
j_gene: TRBJ2-7
v_gene: TRBV5-4
CDR3aa: CASSVQGVFGEQYF
CDR3nt: TGTGCCAGCAGCGTGCAGGGGGTATTTGGGGAGCAGTACTTC

d_gene: NA
abundance: NA
j_gene: TRBJ2-1
v_gene: TRBV2
CDR3aa: CASSEGSGRPNEQFF
CDR3nt: TGTGCCAGCAGTGAAGGCTCGGGGAGACCAAATGAGCAGTTCTTC

d_gene: NA
abundance: few
j_gene: TRBJ2-7
v_gene: TRBV21-1
CDR3aa: CASSKGYKVTVYEQYF
CDR3nt: TGTGCCAGCAGCAAGGGGTACAAGGTGACAGTCTACGAGCAGTACTTC

d_gene: NA
abundance: NA
j_gene: TRBJ2-7
v_gene: TRBV4-1
CDR3aa: CVSSQDPGARDEQYF
CDR3nt: TGCGTCAGCAGCCAAGATCCGGGGGCGCGGGACGAGCAGTACTTC

d_gene: TRBD2
abundance: NA
j_gene: TRBJ2-5
v_gene: TRBV11-2
CDR3aa: CASSLGGSGGAETQYF
CDR3nt: TGTGCCAGCAGCTTAGGGGGTAGCGGGGGGGCGGAGACCCAGTACTTC

d_gene: NA
abundance: NA
j_gene: TRBJ2-5
v_gene: TRBV21-1
CDR3aa: CASSKVTGGETQYF
CDR3nt: TGTGCCAGCAGCAAAGTGACAGGGGGAGAGACCCAGTACTTC

d_gene: TRBD2
abundance: NA
j_gene: TRBJ2-3
v_gene: TRBV7-9
CDR3aa: CASSLSSGATDTRYF
CDR3nt: TGTGCCAGCAGCCTTAGTAGCGGGGCTACAGATACGCGGTATTTT

d_gene: TRBD1
abundance: few
j_gene: TRBJ1-2
v_gene: TRBV20-1
CDR3aa: CSANRPGQGSLGGYTF
CDR3nt: TGCAGTGCCAACCGCCCGGGACAGGGGAGTTTGGGGGGCTACACCTTC

d_gene: NA
abundance: NA
j_gene: TRBJ2-1
v_gene: TRBV9
CDR3aa: CASSVVVAEPHYNEQFF
CDR3nt: TGTGCCAGCAGCGTAGTGGTGGCGGAACCCCACTACAATGAGCAGTTCTTC

d_gene: NA
abundance: NA
j_gene: TRBJ2-6
v_gene: TRBV6-5
CDR3aa: CASTRTGASVLTF
CDR3nt: TGTGCCAGCACAAGAACTGGGGCCAGCGTCCTGACTTTC

d_gene: NA
abundance: NA
j_gene: TRBJ2-7
v_gene: TRBV6-1
CDR3aa: CASKGGVTYEQYF
CDR3nt: TGTGCCAGCAAGGGGGGGGTCACCTACGAGCAGTACTTC

d_gene: NA
abundance: NA
j_gene: TRBJ1-1
v_gene: TRBV20-1
CDR3aa: CSTLRGGMNTEAFF
CDR3nt: TGCAGTACCCTCCGGGGTGGGATGAACACTGAAGCTTTCTTT